This TCR beta chain is from a study of blood T cell repertoires in COVID-19. Whole-study context: Researchers got acute and convalescent COVID-19 samples from the United States, Italy and Spain. The analysed material was cDNA or gDNA that came from T cells, B-cell-depleted T cells, or PBMCs.

The protocol was immunoSEQ multiplex PCR, while the TCRdb copy is restricted to in-frame clones and leaves out a portion. The sample holds over 100,000 clones, 75% to 90% seen once. Trimming removed 6 bases from V and 0 bases from J; junction bases left unmatched: 3. The CDR3 totals 14 residues. From germline, CDR1 is MDHEN and CDR2 SYDVKM. Material: peripheral blood. The sequence derives from a man in his 60s with acute or convalescent COVID-19. V usage is TRBV28 and J usage is TRBJ1-2; 8 nucleotides match TRBD1. The CDR3 loop is CASRTTGANYGYTF. CDR3 nucleotide sequence: TGTGCCAGCAGGACGACAGGGGCTAACTATGGCTACACCTTC.